The T cell receptor beta chain under discussion was sequenced for a study of T-cell memory formation after mild COVID-19 (dated by TCRdb to about 2021). Broadly, across the study: TCR sequence clusters from the two donors were found to be largely donor specific. Two young, previously healthy adult volunteers made up the cohort, one male and one female. In a couple of donors, T-cell clones that expanded and contracted after mild COVID-19 were followed by sequencing TCRalpha and TCRbeta repertoires longitudinally.

This clonotype was picked up a small number of times. The specificity of this receptor is unknown. One base away there is no much larger clone; base qualities are not given. V loses 3 bases, J loses 6 bases, and the germline ends lie 14 bases apart. Taken from cysteine to phenylalanine, the CDR3 has 14 residues. The sequence is cut down to CDR3 DNA, 42 bases in frame from base 1. Reading the germline V gene gives CDR1 SGHAT and CDR2 FQNNGV. Sequenced using an Illumina NovaSeq 6000. TCRalpha and TCRbeta cDNA libraries were constructed by 5'RACE with constant-segment primers, with sample barcodes and unique molecular identifiers being introduced. Trizol reagent was used to extract RNA from every sample. Amplification of the libraries took two PCR steps, and the second step added a second sample barcode plus Illumina TruSeq adapters. Sequencing of the libraries was done on an Illumina NovaSeq, producing 2 x 150 bp paired-end reads. The source study handled its data this way. The reads were demultiplexed and collapsed into UMI-guided consensus sequences using migec v1.2.7. Using mixcr v2.1.11, the UMI consensuses were aligned to TRA and TRB V and J templates and assembled into clonotypes. A clonotype was counted as expanded or contracted only when both edgeR and NoisET called the clonotype significant, with the noise models trained on biological replicates. For edgeR calls, a false discovery rate-adjusted p below 0.01 and a log2 fold-change threshold of 1 were applied. As an exploratory analysis of dynamics, max-normalized trajectories of the 1000 most abundant clonotypes were examined with PCA combined with hierarchical clustering. The CD4 or CD8 phenotype of responding clones was assigned using the separately sequenced CD4+ and CD8+ repertoires. TCRdb reprocessed the public reads (quality trimming at Q25 with fastp, clone calling with MiXCR) and kept in-frame beta chains. Records with the same CDR3 protein are collapsed into one entry carrying the most frequent genes and DNA. V and J calls and clone size were set by TCRdb, not the authors. The sample contains just over 150,000 distinct CDR3 sequences, 25% to 40% of them found a single time. More than 10% of the sample comes from the top ten.

General conclusions and limits of the study: From day 15 to 85, contracting clones showed balanced CD4/CD8 phenotypes, whereas a second wave of clones that expanded from day 15 to 37 leaned towards CD4+. Contracting CD4+ clones were found mainly in CM and EM memory subsets, while CD8+ clones were enriched in EMRA. SARS-CoV-2 specificity of the second-wave clones peaking on day 37 was not confirmed. Only a couple of mild cases were covered by the study, and larger cohorts that include severe cases with pre-infection samples were considered necessary. Some responding clones were detected in pre-infection memory, suggesting pre-existing cross-reactive memory T cells joined the SARS-CoV-2 response.

PBMCs were isolated by Ficoll-Paque density gradient centrifugation. The chain is assembled from TRBV11-2 and TRBJ1-2; the D region possibly corresponds to TRBD1 (6 bases align). The sequenced material came from PBMCs or a T cell subset sorted from them (not recorded which). The clonotype originates from an adult woman who had mild COVID-19 (a few samples of this study predate the infection). The sample titles of this study are shuffled in the database, so cell type and time point are left out; the donor was told from shared clones. The encoded CDR3 is CASSFRQVLNGYTF. The nucleotides are TGTGCCAGCAGCTTCCGACAGGTCCTCAATGGCTACACCTTC.